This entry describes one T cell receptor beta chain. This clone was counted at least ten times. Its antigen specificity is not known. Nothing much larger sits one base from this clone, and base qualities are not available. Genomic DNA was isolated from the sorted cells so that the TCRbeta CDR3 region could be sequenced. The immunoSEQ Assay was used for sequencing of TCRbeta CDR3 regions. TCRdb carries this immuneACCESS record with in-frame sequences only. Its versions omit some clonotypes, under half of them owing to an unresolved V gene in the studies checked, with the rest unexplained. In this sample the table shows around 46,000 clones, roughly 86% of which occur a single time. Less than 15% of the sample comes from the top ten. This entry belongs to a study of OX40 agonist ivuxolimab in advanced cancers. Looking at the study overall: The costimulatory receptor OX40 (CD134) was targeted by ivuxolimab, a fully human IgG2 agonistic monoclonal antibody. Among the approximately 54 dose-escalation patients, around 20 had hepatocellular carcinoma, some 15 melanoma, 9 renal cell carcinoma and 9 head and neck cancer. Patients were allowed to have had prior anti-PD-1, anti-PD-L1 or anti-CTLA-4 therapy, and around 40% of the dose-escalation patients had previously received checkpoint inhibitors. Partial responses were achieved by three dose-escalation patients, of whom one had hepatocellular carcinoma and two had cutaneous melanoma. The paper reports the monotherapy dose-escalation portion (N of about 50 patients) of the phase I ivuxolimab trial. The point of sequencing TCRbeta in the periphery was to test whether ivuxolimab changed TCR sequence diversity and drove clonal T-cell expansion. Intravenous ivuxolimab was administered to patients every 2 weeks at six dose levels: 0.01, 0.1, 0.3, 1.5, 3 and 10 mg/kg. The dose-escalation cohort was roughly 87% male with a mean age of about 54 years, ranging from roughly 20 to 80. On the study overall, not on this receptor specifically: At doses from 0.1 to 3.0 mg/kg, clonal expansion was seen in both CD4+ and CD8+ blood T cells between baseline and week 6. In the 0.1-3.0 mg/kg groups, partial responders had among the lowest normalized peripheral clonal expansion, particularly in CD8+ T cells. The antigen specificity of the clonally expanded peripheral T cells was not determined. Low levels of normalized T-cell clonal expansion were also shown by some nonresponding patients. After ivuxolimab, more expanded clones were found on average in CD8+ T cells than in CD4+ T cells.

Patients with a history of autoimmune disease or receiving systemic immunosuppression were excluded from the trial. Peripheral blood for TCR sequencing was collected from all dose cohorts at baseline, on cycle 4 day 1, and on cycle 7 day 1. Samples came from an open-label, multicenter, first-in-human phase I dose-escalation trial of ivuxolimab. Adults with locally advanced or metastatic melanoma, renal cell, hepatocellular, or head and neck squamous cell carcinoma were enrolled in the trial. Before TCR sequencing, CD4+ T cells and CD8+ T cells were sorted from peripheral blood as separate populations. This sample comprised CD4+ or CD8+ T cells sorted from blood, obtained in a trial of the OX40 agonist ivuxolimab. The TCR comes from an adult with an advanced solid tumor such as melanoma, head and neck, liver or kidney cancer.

CDR3 protein: CASSWPLEGGTDTQYF. The DNA sequence is given as TGTGCCAGCAGCTGGCCATTGGAGGGGGGCACAGATACGCAGTATTTT. The sequence links TRBV7-8 to TRBJ2-3; the D segment may tentatively be TRBD1 or TRBD2, each giving 6 matched bases. Measured from the cysteine to the phenylalanine, the CDR3 is 16 residues long. Here the CDR3 DNA is all that survives: 48 bases in frame from base 1. V is cut by 4 bases and J by 1 base, and the space between the germline ends is 15 bases. CDR1 SGHVS and CDR2 FQNEAQ are derived from the germline V gene.